The 30 T cell receptor beta chains reported below all come from one sample, sequenced in a study of CD8 T cells in Susac syndrome. Random hexamers were used to reverse transcribe an amount of about 0.45 to 1 ug RNA. TCRdb ran MiXCR on the immunoSEQ multiplex PCR reads and lists one entry per CDR3 protein. The table includes some 110,000 distinct CDR3 sequences, 96% detected once. The sequencing input was CD4+ T cells from PBMCs. The source of these receptors is a human donor with Susac syndrome.

The chain combines TRBV20-1 with TRBJ1-2; D is possibly TRBD1 (5 bases). V lost 0 bases and J lost 8, with 19 bases in between. Per germline, CDR1 DFQATT and CDR2 SNEGSKA (reference sequence). This CDR3 has 15 amino acids. CDR3 loop: CSARDPLVGAMGYTF. The CDR3 DNA sequence: TGCAGTGCTAGAGATCCCCTTGTTGGGGCCATGGGCTACACCTTC.

The V gene is TRBV29-1, the J gene TRBJ2-1; unclear D gene. V lost 4 bases to trimming and J lost 7 bases, with 20 bases between them. The CDR3 sequence is 15 residues long. CDR1 and CDR2 from the germline V gene are SQVTM and ANQGSEA. The CDR3 reads CSVGDPGASLNEQFF. CDR3 coding DNA: TGCAGCGTTGGAGACCCCGGCGCTAGTCTTAATGAGCAGTTCTTC.

The gene calls are TRBV7-2 and TRBJ2-5, with D tentatively TRBD1 or TRBD2 (6 bases each). V was pared by 5 bases and J by 7 bases, with 14 bases between. CDR3 size: 13 residues. In germline, CDR1 is SGHTA, CDR2 FQGNSA. The CDR3 loop is CASSERGPGTQYF. DNA for the CDR3: TGTGCCAGCAGCGAACGGGGGCCGGGGACCCAGTACTTC. Combining the CDR3 with reference TRBV7-2 and TRBJ2-5 gives the whole variable domain GAGVSQSPSNKVTEKGKDVELRCDPISGHTALYWYRQSLGQGLEFLIYFQGNSAPDKSGLPSDRFSAERTGGSVSTLTIQRTQQEDSAVYLCASSERGPGTQYFGPGTRLLVL.

The rearrangement joins TRBV3-1 to TRBJ2-7; D remains ambiguous. Trimming shortened V by 4 bases and J by 0 bases, and 10 bases separated the two germline ends. The CDR3 is 14 amino acids. Per the germline V gene, CDR1 is LGHDT and CDR2 is YNNKEL (reference sequence). The CDR3 sequence: CASSRQWSSYEQYF. CDR3 in DNA: TGTGCCAGCAGCCGTCAGTGGAGCTCCTACGAGCAGTACTTC.

The chain has TRBV20-1 and TRBJ1-5; perhaps TRBD1 as D (5 bases). The CDR3 is 15 residues long. The germline CDR1 and CDR2 sequences are DFQATT and SNEGSKA (reference sequence). With 2 bases removed from V and 4 bases from J, the gap between germline ends came to 15 bases. CDR3 DNA sequence: TGCAGTGCTAGAAGATTACAGGACGGGAATCAGCCCCAGCATTTT. Translated: CSARRLQDGNQPQHF.

This chain links TRBV7-2 with TRBJ2-3, with D perhaps matching TRBD2 (6 bases). Trimming shortened V by 4 bases and J by 9 bases, and 17 bases separated the two germline ends. The CDR3 has 14 amino acids. Germline CDR1 and CDR2: SGHTA and FQGNSA. The CDR3 spells CASSSGLIDRTQYF. CDR3 DNA: TGTGCCAGCAGCTCCGGACTAATAGATAGAACGCAGTATTTT.

This rearrangement joins TRBV29-1 to TRBJ2-3; 14 bases fit TRBD2. After removal of 4 bases from V and 3 bases from J, the junction contained 3 bases not matched to a gene. Germline CDR1 reads SQVTM; CDR2 reads ANQGSEA. This CDR3 spans 15 amino acids. CDR3 nucleotides: TGCAGCGTTGGGGGACTAGCGGGAGAAACAGATACGCAGTATTTT. Its translation is CSVGGLAGETDTQYF.

This clonotype has a handful of counts. This sequence joins TRBV5-1 and TRBJ1-1; no firm D call. From germline, CDR1 is SGHRS and CDR2 YFSETQ. The V gene lost 5 bases and the J gene lost 3 bases, with 5 bases spanning the gap. CDR3 length equals 11 residues. The CDR3 spells CASRSDTEAFF. CDR3 in DNA: TGCGCCAGCAGATCAGACACTGAAGCTTTCTTT.

The chain links TRBV3-1 to TRBJ1-2; D is unclear. The CDR3 length is 15 residues. V was trimmed by 1 base and J by 4 bases, leaving 13 bases between them. In germline, CDR1 is LGHDT, CDR2 YNNKEL (reference sequence). Written as DNA, the CDR3 is TGTGCCAGCAGCCAAGTTCTGGGTACAGCCTATGGCTACACCTTC. Translation: CASSQVLGTAYGYTF.

V and J are TRBV12-3 or TRBV12-4 and TRBJ1-1; D is ambiguous. The V and J ends lost 8 bases and 1 base respectively, with 14 bases between them. The CDR3 is 14 amino acids. The CDR3 DNA reads TGTGCCAGCGGTAGACCTATTTGGAACACTGAAGCTTTCTTT. Translated, it gives CASGRPIWNTEAFF.

The genes are TRBV20-1 and TRBJ2-1; TRBD2 aligns across 11 bases. The V segment lost 8 bases and the J segment 8 bases; nucleotides outside the gene matches: 8. Per the germline V gene, CDR1 is DFQATT and CDR2 is SNEGSKA (reference sequence). This CDR3 has 13 amino acids. The CDR3 coding sequence is TGCAGTCCCCGGGCTAGCGGGAGGTATGAGCAGTTCTTC. Translating gives CSPRASGRYEQFF.

The chain couples TRBV5-6 to TRBJ2-3, with 11 bases identical to TRBD2. CDR3 size: 16 residues. The trim removed 0 bases at V and 14 bases at J, leaving 14 bases unmatched. Looked up from germline, CDR1 is SGHDT and CDR2 is YYEEEE. The CDR3 spells CASSLVASGRTPSGYF. Written as DNA, the CDR3 is TGTGCCAGCAGCTTGGTGGCTAGCGGGAGGACACCATCGGGGTATTTT.

The CDR3 loop reads CASSQEATIGSFGELFF. CDR3 bases: TGCGCCAGCAGCCAAGAAGCAACAATTGGCTCCTTTGGGGAGCTGTTTTTT. V is TRBV4-3 and J is TRBJ2-2, with D hard to call. The length of the CDR3 is 17 residues. The germline V gene has CDR1 LGHNA and CDR2 YSLEER. Trimming removed 0 bases at V and 8 bases at J, with 19 bases between.

The genes are TRBV20-1 and TRBJ2-7; weak D call: TRBD1 (6 bases). Germline CDR1 reads DFQATT; CDR2 reads SNEGSKA (reference sequence). Trimming cost V 2 bases and J 6 bases, with 17 bases left between them. This CDR3 has 14 amino acids. DNA of the CDR3: TGCAGTGCTAGAATCGGGACAAACCTAGTCGAGCAGTACTTC. Translated, it gives CSARIGTNLVEQYF.

The chain is built from TRBV15 and TRBJ2-1, with D possibly matching TRBD1 (5 bases). The V end was cut by 1 base, the J end by 7 bases, with 8 bases between. Germline CDR1 reads LNHNV; CDR2 reads YYDKDF (reference sequence). CDR3 length: 13 residues. In DNA form, the CDR3 reads TGTGCCACCAGCAGAGGAGACAGTAATGAGCAGTTCTTC. As protein: CATSRGDSNEQFF.

The V and J genes are TRBV29-1 and TRBJ2-7, with 7 bases aligning to TRBD2. The germline V gene encodes CDR1 SQVTM and CDR2 ANQGSEA. The CDR3 covers 12 residues. J gave up 4 bases and V 6 bases, and 6 bases lay outside the gene matches. CDR3: CSVAQGGYEQYF. For the CDR3, the DNA is TGCAGCGTGGCCCAGGGAGGGTACGAGCAGTACTTC.

The J gene is TRBJ2-7, the V gene TRBV28, with D hard to call. There are 11 residues in the CDR3. CDR1 and CDR2 from the germline V gene are MDHEN and SYDVKM. The V and J ends lost 6 bases and 4 bases respectively, with 7 bases between them. The CDR3: CASSEDYEQYF. As DNA, the CDR3 is TGTGCCAGCAGCGAAGATTACGAGCAGTACTTC.

This chain joins TRBV25-1 and TRBJ2-5; 7 bases are shared with TRBD2. CDR3 length equals 15 residues. The germline CDR1 and CDR2 sequences are MGHDK and SYGVNS. Trimming took 3 bases from V and 1 from J; bases not matched to a gene: 5. DNA for the CDR3: TGTGCCAGCAGTGATCCCGGGGGGAGCCAAGAGACCCAGTACTTC. It is translated as CASSDPGGSQETQYF.

V and J are TRBV29-1 and TRBJ1-1; 10 bases align to TRBD1. CDR1 and CDR2 from the germline V gene are SQVTM and ANQGSEA. The CDR3 loop spans 11 amino acids. V gave up 7 bases and J gave up 7 bases; unmatched junction bases: 3. CDR3 residues: CSARTGGEAFF. The DNA of the CDR3 is TGCAGCGCCAGGACAGGGGGTGAAGCTTTCTTT.

This chain connects TRBV5-6 to TRBJ2-1; D gene uncertain. Germline V gene data show CDR1 as SGHDT and CDR2 as YYEEEE. The CDR3 length is 16 residues. The V gene lost 0 bases and the J gene lost 2 bases, with 12 bases spanning the gap. The CDR3 coding sequence is TGTGCCAGCAGCTTGGCTCGCCCCAGCGCCTACAATGAGCAGTTCTTC. Translating it yields CASSLARPSAYNEQFF.

This rearrangement joins TRBV5-1 to TRBJ2-4, with 8 bases identical to TRBD2. Trimming cost V 0 bases and J 10 bases; bases outside gene matches: 6. This CDR3 has 14 amino acids. Germline V gives CDR1 SGHRS, CDR2 YFSETQ. Here the CDR3 DNA reads TGCGCCAGCAGCTTGGACCGGACGGGAGGGATTCAGTACTTC. Amino acids: CASSLDRTGGIQYF.

The J gene is TRBJ2-3, the V gene TRBV20-1, with a possible D match to TRBD2 (6 bases). The germline V gene encodes CDR1 DFQATT and CDR2 SNEGSKA (reference sequence). There are 15 residues in the CDR3. With 1 base removed from V and 3 bases from J, the gap between germline ends came to 14 bases. The CDR3, as DNA: TGCAGTGCTAGAGGTGGCGCGGGGCCTACAGATACGCAGTATTTT. Its translation: CSARGGAGPTDTQYF.

The rearrangement joins TRBV20-1 to TRBJ2-7; D perhaps matches TRBD1 (5 bases). The V gene lost 3 bases and the J gene lost 4 bases, with 13 bases spanning the gap. The CDR3 consists of 13 residues. CDR1 DFQATT and CDR2 SNEGSKA come from the germline V gene (reference sequence). CDR3 DNA: TGCAGTGCTAGTCTCAGGGCACGTTACGAGCAGTACTTC. Amino acid sequence: CSASLRARYEQYF.

The chain employs TRBV3-1 and TRBJ2-6; D is undetermined. Trimming removed 0 bases at V and 2 bases at J, with 5 bases between. Germline CDR1 is LGHDT and CDR2 is YNNKEL (reference sequence). The length of the CDR3 is 15 residues. The chain's CDR3 is CASSQDWTGANVLTF. For the CDR3, the DNA is TGTGCCAGCAGCCAAGACTGGACTGGGGCCAACGTCCTGACTTTC.

The CDR3 coding sequence is TGTGCCAGCAGTGTCTTAGGGACAGGGGGAAATGAAAAACTGTTTTTT. Protein: CASSVLGTGGNEKLFF. V usage is TRBV12-3 or TRBV12-4 and J usage is TRBJ1-4, with 11 bases lining up with TRBD1. There are 16 residues in the CDR3. The trim removed 5 bases at V and 5 bases at J, leaving 7 bases unmatched.

The V call is TRBV27, the J call TRBJ2-7; maybe TRBD2 (6 bases). From germline, CDR1 is MNHEY and CDR2 SMNVEV (reference sequence). Trimming took 2 bases from V and 0 from J, leaving 14 bases between them. This CDR3 region has 16 residues. CDR3 loop: CASSLQAYGSSYEQYF. The CDR3 DNA reads TGTGCCAGCAGTTTACAGGCCTACGGGAGCTCCTACGAGCAGTACTTC.

The chain combines TRBV5-1 with TRBJ1-1; 9 bases match TRBD1. The CDR3 spans 13 residues. Germline V gene lookup returns CDR1 SGHRS and CDR2 YFSETQ. Trimming cost V 4 bases and J 6 bases; bases outside gene matches: 4. The chain's CDR3 is CASSGGTGSEAFF. CDR3 nucleotide sequence: TGCGCCAGCAGCGGAGGGACAGGGTCTGAAGCTTTCTTT. The full variable domain, rest sourced from reference TRBV5-1 and TRBJ1-1, is KAGVTQTPRYLIKTRGQQVTLSCSPISGHRSVSWYQQTPGQGLQFLFEYFSETQRNKGNFPGRFSGRQFSNSRSEMNVSTLELGDSALYLCASSGGTGSEAFFGQGTRLTVV.

The chain joins TRBV29-1 to TRBJ2-1, with D perhaps given as TRBD1 or TRBD2 (5 bases each). Germline V gene sequence: CDR1 SQVTM, CDR2 ANQGSEA. CDR3 size: 14 residues. CDR3 protein: CSGGTQVPDDEQFF. The CDR3 region has the DNA TGCAGTGGTGGGACGCAGGTTCCGGACGATGAGCAGTTCTTC.

V is TRBV6-6 and J is TRBJ1-1; 8 bases align to TRBD1. V shed 7 bases and J 3 bases; nucleotides not matched to a gene: 7. From germline, CDR1 is MNHNY and CDR2 SVGAGI (reference sequence). CDR3 size: 14 residues. The CDR3 protein is CASIRQGRDTEAFF. CDR3 coding DNA: TGTGCCAGCATTCGACAGGGGAGGGACACTGAAGCTTTCTTT.

This sequence joins TRBV5-1 and TRBJ2-3; 7 bases are shared with TRBD1. Germline V lookup: CDR1 SGHRS, CDR2 YFSETQ. The CDR3 sequence is 15 residues long. V lost 0 bases and J lost 3; bases outside the gene matches: 4. The CDR3 region is CASSLGGQQTDTQYF. CDR3 coding DNA: TGCGCCAGCAGCTTGGGGGGACAGCAAACAGATACGCAGTATTTT.